Presented here are 8 T cell receptor beta chains from one specimen sequenced in a study of blood T cell repertoires in COVID-19. TCRdb's copy holds only in-frame clones and misses some; the assay was immunoSEQ multiplex PCR. There are approximately 72,000 clones in the sample; 85% to 90% occur only once, and approximately 1.5% lies in the top ten. What was sequenced was peripheral blood. Receptors were obtained from a man in his 60s with acute or convalescent COVID-19.

This CDR3 is CASSEGTGRSTEAFF. CDR3 nucleotide sequence: TGTGCCAGCAGCGAGGGGACAGGGAGGAGCACTGAAGCTTTCTTT. J is TRBJ1-1 and V is TRBV7-6; 9 nucleotides match TRBD1. This CDR3 has 15 residues. J gave up 4 bases and V 5 bases, and 8 bases lay outside the gene matches. The V gene's germline CDR1 is SGHVS and CDR2 FNYEAQ.

This clone was picked up one time. V usage is TRBV12-5 and J usage is TRBJ2-1; 9 bases are a match to TRBD1. The V and J ends lost 5 bases and 4 bases, in that order; junction bases with no gene match: 6. Germline V CDR1 and CDR2: LGHNT, FRNRAP. The CDR3 runs 15 residues. For the CDR3, the DNA is TGTGCTAGTGGTCCTCCGGGACAGGGTTACAATGAGCAGTTCTTC. It yields the protein CASGPPGQGYNEQFF.

V usage is TRBV5-4 and J usage is TRBJ1-6, with D maybe TRBD1 (6 bases). The CDR3 is 16 amino acids. Deletions cut 0 bases from V and 4 bases from J, with 11 bases between. Germline values: CDR1 SGHNT, CDR2 YYREEE (reference sequence). Written as DNA, the CDR3 is TGTGCCAGCAGCTTGGCGGACAGACCTTATAATTCACCCCTCCACTTT. This codes for CASSLADRPYNSPLHF.

The V call is TRBV6-2 or TRBV6-3, the J call TRBJ2-6, with D perhaps matching TRBD1 (6 bases). CDR3 size: 15 residues. CDR1 and CDR2 from the germline V gene are MNHEY and SVGEGT. The V end was cut by 2 bases, the J end by 4 bases, with 9 bases between. This CDR3 reads CASSYGGSGANVLTF. CDR3 nucleotides: TGTGCCAGCAGTTACGGGGGCTCAGGGGCCAACGTCCTGACTTTC.

The chain is built from TRBV14 and TRBJ2-2; a weak D match, TRBD1 (6 bases). This CDR3 has 15 residues. The germline V gene has CDR1 SGHDN and CDR2 FVKESK. Trimming shortened V by 2 bases and J by 3 bases, and 10 bases separated the two germline ends. The CDR3 DNA reads as TGTGCCAGCAGCCAACACAGGGTGGACACCGGGGAGCTGTTTTTT. Residues: CASSQHRVDTGELFF.

The genes are TRBV11-2 and TRBJ1-6, with D perhaps matching TRBD1 (5 bases). This CDR3 is built from 16 residues. V was shortened by 1 base and J by 10 bases, with 17 bases between the two germline ends. Germline V gene sequence: CDR1 SGHAT, CDR2 FQNNGV. As DNA, the CDR3 is TGTGCCAGCAGCTTAGGGGAAGGGGTGAGCGGGTCACCCCTCCACTTT. Translated: CASSLGEGVSGSPLHF.

This sequence joins TRBV12-5 and TRBJ1-2, with 9 nucleotides matching TRBD1. Germline trimming cut 4 bases from V and 8 bases from J; bases unmatched to any gene: 11. This CDR3 comprises 15 residues. Per germline, CDR1 LGHNT and CDR2 FRNRAP. CDR3 in DNA: TGTGCTAGTGGTTCTTACAGGGGGCATTTCGGGGGCTACACCTTC. Protein sequence: CASGSYRGHFGGYTF.

This clone was seen a single time. The chain links TRBV2 to TRBJ1-1; TRBD1 aligns across 9 bases. CDR3 length: 14 residues. The junction had 12 bases not matched to a gene; V was cut back by 6 bases and J by 10 bases. Germline CDR1 and CDR2: SNHLY and FYNNEI. CDR3 DNA: TGTGCCAGCAGAAAGGGGACAGGGAGTTTCGGAGCTTTCTTT. It translates to CASRKGTGSFGAFF. The variable domain in full, with the rest retrieved from reference TRBV2 and TRBJ1-1, is EPEVTQTPSHQVTQMGQEVILRCVPISNHLYFYWYRQILGQKVEFLVSFYNNEISEKSEIFDDQFSVERPDGSNFTLKIRSTKLEDSAMYFCASRKGTGSFGAFFGQGTRLTVV.